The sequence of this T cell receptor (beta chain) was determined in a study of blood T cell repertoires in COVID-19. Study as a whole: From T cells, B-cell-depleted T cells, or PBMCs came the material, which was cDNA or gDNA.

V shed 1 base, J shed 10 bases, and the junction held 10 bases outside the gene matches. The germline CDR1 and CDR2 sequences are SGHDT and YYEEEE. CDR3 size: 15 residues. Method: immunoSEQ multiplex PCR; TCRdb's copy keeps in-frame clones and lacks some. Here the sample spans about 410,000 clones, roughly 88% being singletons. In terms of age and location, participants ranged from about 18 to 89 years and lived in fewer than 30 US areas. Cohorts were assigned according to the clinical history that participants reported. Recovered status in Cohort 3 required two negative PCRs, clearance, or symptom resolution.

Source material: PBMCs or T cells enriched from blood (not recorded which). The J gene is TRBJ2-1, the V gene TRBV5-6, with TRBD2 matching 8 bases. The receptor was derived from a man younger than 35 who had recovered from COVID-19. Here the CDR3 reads CASSLPGASGREQFF. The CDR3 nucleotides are TGTGCCAGCAGCTTGCCAGGGGCTAGCGGGCGAGAGCAGTTCTTC.